This entry concerns a single T cell receptor (beta chain). These data come from a study of blood T cell repertoires in COVID-19. Study as a whole: Acute and convalescent COVID-19 samples came from the United States, Italy and Spain. From T cells, B-cell-depleted T cells, or PBMCs came the material, which was cDNA or gDNA.

V dropped 8 bases and J dropped 7; count of bases not matched to a gene: 15. There are 16 residues in the CDR3. Germline values: CDR1 MDHEN, CDR2 SYDVKM. Authors' processing steps: The authors estimated nucleated cell counts from reference gene primer amplification. Assay used: immunoSEQ multiplex PCR; TCRdb lists only in-frame clones, some missing. The V and J calls and clone size come from that table; D and trimming were worked out from the DNA. This sample has about 110,000 clones, with roughly 84% found just once. V and J are TRBV28 and TRBJ2-7, with 12 nucleotides matching TRBD2. The receptor's source is a woman between 65 and 79 years old with acute or convalescent COVID-19. Sequences were obtained from peripheral blood. In nucleotides, the CDR3 is TGTGCCAGCGGCCCAGGAGGACTAGCGGGGAGAAGGGAGCAGTACTTC. Its protein is CASGPGGLAGRREQYF.